These 4 T cell receptor beta chains were all obtained from the same sample, sequenced in a study. TCRdb reprocessed the 5' RACE reads with MiXCR, giving one entry per CDR3 protein. The table records fewer than 65,000 distinct CDR3 sequences, less than 25% of them present only once. Treg sorting used a CD4+CD25+CD127-/low gate. The sequenced sample was tumor-infiltrating Tregs sorted from the breast tumor. The receptors here all came from a female donor with breast cancer.

This chain connects TRBV7-2 to TRBJ1-3; 9 nucleotides line up with TRBD1. The V gene's germline CDR1 is SGHTA and CDR2 FQGNSA. The CDR3 covers 18 residues. V was pared by 5 bases and J by 0 bases, with 11 bases of the junction left unmatched. As DNA, the CDR3 is TGTGCCAGCAGCAAACGAGATCCGGGACAGGGCTCTGGAAACACCATATATTTT. Translating it yields CASSKRDPGQGSGNTIYF.

A note on this clonotype: Lacking the conserved final phenylalanine or tryptophan, this CDR3 likely reflects a read error. V is TRBV7-2 and J is TRBJ2-1; 7 bases map to TRBD2. CDR3 length equals 18 residues. In germline, CDR1 is SGHTA, CDR2 FQGNSA. Unmatched junction bases numbered 15, after V lost 3 bases and J lost 4 bases. CDR3: CASSFKTGGLADYNEQFL. In nucleotides, the CDR3 is TGTGCCAGCAGCTTTAAGACGGGCGGGCTAGCGGATTACAATGAGCAGTTCCTC.

This clonotype came up a few times. The gene calls are TRBV7-9 and TRBJ1-2, with D unresolved. V was pared by 5 bases and J by 4 bases, with 17 bases between. Germline V gives CDR1 SEHNR, CDR2 FQNEAQ (reference sequence). This CDR3 spans 15 amino acids. The CDR3 sequence: CASSPPDLPGYGYTF. CDR3 nucleotides: TGTGCCAGCAGCCCGCCAGACTTACCCGGCTATGGCTACACCTTC.

The genes are TRBV5-1 and TRBJ1-1; D gene unclear. This CDR3 has 13 residues. V dropped 7 bases and J dropped 1 base, with 11 bases sitting between them. The germline CDR1 and CDR2 sequences are SGHRS and YFSETQ. CDR3 sequence: CASRAVGNTEAFF. The CDR3 DNA is TGCGCCAGCCGGGCGGTGGGGAACACTGAAGCTTTCTTT.